This T cell receptor (beta chain) was sequenced in a study of blood T cell repertoires in COVID-19 (dated by TCRdb to the early 2020s). In the study overall: Samples covering the acute and convalescent phases of COVID-19 were provided by collaborators in the United States, Italy and Spain. The samples were drawn from the first 160 participants of the ongoing ImmuneRACE study and from 1,200 or so subjects provided by 6 global collaborators. The sample metadata nearly always contained a de-identified subject ID, COVID-19 status, age in years and sex. Deeply sampled blood TCRbeta repertoires from subjects exposed to, actively infected with, or recovered from COVID-19 were included in the dataset. The prospective study material was composed of cDNA or gDNA derived from T cells, B-cell-depleted T cells, or PBMCs. Where available, HLA class I and class II types were obtained from metadata supplied by the sample provider rather than from assay-based typing. The repertoires were released in a freely available public database intended as a resource for research on the immune response to SARS-CoV-2. What the study reported, not specific to this receptor: The quantity of clinical and demographic metadata differed by source and by participant and was supplied without curation.

Concerning this clone itself: Its antigen is still unknown. Base qualities were left out, and no much larger clone turns up one base away.

Each collaborating institution followed its own protocols to collect whole blood in K2EDTA tubes. Collaborator samples were shipped for TCRbeta analysis as frozen whole blood, isolated PBMCs, or DNA extracted from either sample type. The immunoSEQ Assay, a bias-controlled multiplex PCR, was used to amplify TCRbeta CDR3 regions from genomic DNA. Concerning the study's data processing: Nucleated cell counts per sample were estimated from amplification of reference gene primers within the assay. Sequence reads were collapsed and filtered to measure the absolute abundance of every unique TCRbeta CDR3 rearrangement. For each sample, productive Simpson clonality was calculated as the square root of Simpson's diversity index over productive rearrangements. TCRdb mirrors the immuneACCESS table, restricted to in-frame sequences. Some clones are absent from its copies; in checked studies, under half trace to an unresolved V gene, and the reason for the others is unknown. The V and J calls and clone size come from that table; D and trimming were worked out from the DNA. This sample is represented by over 80,000 clones; about 90% of them were singletons. The ten largest clonotypes hold 20% of the sample.

Including the terminal cysteine and phenylalanine, the CDR3 comprises 12 residues. Of the read, only the CDR3 DNA is kept; its 36 bases are in frame from base 1. The germline V gene encodes CDR1 SQVTM and CDR2 ANQGSEA. V sheds 6 bases and J sheds 5 bases, leaving 13 bases between their ends. In this chain, TRBV29-1 is recombined with TRBJ1-1; TRBD1 is perhaps the D gene, given 5 matching bases. The specimen was peripheral blood. This TCR came from a human donor in a cohort sampled during active COVID-19. The nucleotide sequence is given as TGCAGCGTGTATGGGGGGAGGACTGAAGCTTTCTTT. Its product reads: CSVYGGRTEAFF.